This T cell receptor (beta chain) was observed in a study of blood T cell repertoires in COVID-19. Study overall: Whether acute or convalescent, the COVID-19 samples came from the United States, Italy and Spain. T cells, B-cell-depleted T cells, or PBMCs provided the cDNA or gDNA that served as material.

V was cut by 7 bases and J by 4 bases, with 10 bases left in between. This CDR3 has 11 amino acids. Looked up from germline, CDR1 is DFQATT and CDR2 is SNEGSKA (reference sequence). The authors' processing: Nucleated cell number was recorded as an estimate derived from reference gene primer amplification. Libraries were prepared by immunoSEQ multiplex PCR; TCRdb keeps only in-frame clonotypes and omits some of them. V and J calls and clone size are copied from that table; D and trimming were computed from the DNA. The sample shows about 160,000 clones, roughly four fifths of them seen only once. This clonotype originated in a man aged 55 to 70 with active or convalescent COVID-19. Material: peripheral blood. V usage is TRBV20-1 and J usage is TRBJ2-5; tentative D call: TRBD2 (5 bases). Written as DNA, the CDR3 is TGCAGTGGGGGAGTAACAGAGACCCAGTACTTC. Its translation: CSGGVTETQYF.